A selection of T cell receptor beta chains follows, all from one sample in a study of blood T cell repertoires in COVID-19. Clones were read by immunoSEQ multiplex PCR, and TCRdb kept only the in-frame ones, dropping some. Among roughly 200,000 clones, 81% were seen once, and the ten largest hold roughly 7.9%. Specimen: peripheral blood. The receptors stem from a woman aged 80 or older with acute or convalescent COVID-19. CDR3s include the opening cysteine and the closing phenylalanine or tryptophan. Fields, in order: V gene, D gene, clone size, J gene, CDR3 DNA, CDR3 protein. The D gene is left open where the match is weak. Clone size is shown for a subset of rows, as once, few, many or a class of expanded clone.

TRBV6-6	TRBD1	NA	TRBJ2-3	TGTGCCAGCAGCTTCTCTGCGACAGGGGGGACAGATACGCAGTATTTT	CASSFSATGGTDTQYF
TRBV6-5	NA	NA	TRBJ2-1	TGTGCCAGCAGTCTCTCAGGCAATGAGCAGTTCTTC	CASSLSGNEQFF
TRBV2	TRBD1	NA	TRBJ2-7	TGTGCCAGCAGTGAAAGACAGGGGAGCGAGCAGTACTTC	CASSERQGSEQYF
TRBV5-1	NA	NA	TRBJ2-7	TGCGCCAGCAGCCCCGGACAACCCTTCTCCTACGAGCAGTACTTC	CASSPGQPFSYEQYF
TRBV24-1	NA	NA	TRBJ1-3	TGTGCCACCAGTTTCGACAACTCTGGAAACACCATATATTTT	CATSFDNSGNTIYF
TRBV6-5	NA	NA	TRBJ1-5	TGTGCCACTGGACGTCAGGGTAATCAGCCCCAGCATTTT	CATGRQGNQPQHF
TRBV18	TRBD1	NA	TRBJ1-4	TGTGCCAGCTCACTCGGCGTTCCGGGACAGGGATTGGAAAAACTGTTTTTT	CASSLGVPGQGLEKLFF
TRBV7-8	NA	NA	TRBJ1-3	TGTGCCAGCAGCTGGGGCCCTGGAAACACCATATATTTT	CASSWGPGNTIYF
TRBV5-6	TRBD2	NA	TRBJ2-5	TGTGCCAGCAGCCCCGGTACTAGCGGGGGGGAACGGGAGACCCAGTACTTC	CASSPGTSGGERETQYF
TRBV9	NA	NA	TRBJ2-1	TGTGCCAGCAGCCCCACTTTCTTC	CASSPTFF
TRBV19	TRBD1	NA	TRBJ2-1	TGTGCCAGTAGTGATGGACGCGGGACAGGGGACCTGAATGAGCAGTTCTTC	CASSDGRGTGDLNEQFF
TRBV7-8	TRBD1	NA	TRBJ1-2	TGTGCCAGCACCCCCGCGAACAGGGGGCCAGACTATGGCTACACCTTC	CASTPANRGPDYGYTF
TRBV6-5	TRBD1	NA	TRBJ1-5	TGTGCCAGCAGTTACGGACAGGGACAGCAGCCCCAGCATTTT	CASSYGQGQQPQHF
TRBV4-2	TRBD1	NA	TRBJ1-5	TGTGCCAGCAGCCAAGTAAGACAGGGTCTCTATAGCAATCAGCCCCAGCATTTT	CASSQVRQGLYSNQPQHF
TRBV28	NA	NA	TRBJ1-2	TGTGCCAGCAGTTCCGGGAACTATGGCTACACCTTC	CASSSGNYGYTF
TRBV6-5	TRBD2	NA	TRBJ2-2	TGTGCCAGCAGCTCCGGGACTACCCTCACCGGGGAGCTGTTTTTT	CASSSGTTLTGELFF
TRBV6-5	NA	few	TRBJ1-4	TGTGCCAGCAGTTTTAGGAGAGCAACTAATGAAAAACTGTTTTTT	CASSFRRATNEKLFF
TRBV5-1	TRBD2	NA	TRBJ2-1	TGCGCCAGCAGCCCCCGGGGATTAGCGGGAGGGACCAATGAGCAGTTCTTC	CASSPRGLAGGTNEQFF
TRBV30	NA	few	TRBJ2-7	TGTGCCTGGATAAGTACAGGGTGGGCTGAGCAGTACTTC	CAWISTGWAEQYF
TRBV10-3	TRBD1	few	TRBJ2-2	TGTGCCATCAGCCAGTTGGGACAGCTGACGAACACCGGGGAGCTGTTTTTT	CAISQLGQLTNTGELFF
TRBV2	TRBD2	NA	TRBJ2-3	TGTGCCAGCAGGCGAACTAGCGGGGGGGCCGGCGGCACAGATACGCAGTATTTT	CASRRTSGGAGGTDTQYF
TRBV19	NA	once	TRBJ1-5	TGTGCCAGTAGCCAGGGGCAGGGGCAGCCCCAGCATTTT	CASSQGQGQPQHF
TRBV5-1	TRBD2	NA	TRBJ2-7	TGCGCCAGCAGCTTGGCCGGCGGGGGGACCTCCTACGAGCAGTACTTC	CASSLAGGGTSYEQYF
TRBV18	TRBD2	NA	TRBJ2-7	TGTGCCAGCTCACGGGGTAATAGCGGGAGACGAGACGAGCAGTACTTC	CASSRGNSGRRDEQYF
TRBV6-1	NA	few	TRBJ2-2	TGTGCCAGCAGTGACGCGGTCCACGGGGAGCTGTTTTTT	CASSDAVHGELFF
TRBV10-3	NA	NA	TRBJ1-6	TGTGCCACCACTGCGGACAGTCTGTATTCACCCCTCCACTTT	CATTADSLYSPLHF
TRBV10-3	TRBD2	NA	TRBJ2-5	TGTGCCATCAGAGGACTAGCGGCCGAAGAGACCCAGTACTTC	CAIRGLAAEETQYF
TRBV19	NA	once	TRBJ2-4	TGTGCCAGTAGTATCCTGGGCGGGGGCGAGAACATTCAGTACTTC	CASSILGGGENIQYF
TRBV4-2	NA	NA	TRBJ1-2	TGTGCCAGCAGAGATCAGGGAAACTATGGCTACACCTTC	CASRDQGNYGYTF
TRBV4-2	NA	few	TRBJ2-7	TGTGCCAGCAGCCAAGAGGGACATCCCTCCTACGAGCAGTACTTC	CASSQEGHPSYEQYF
TRBV7-5	NA	once	TRBJ1-2	TGTGCCAGAAGGTATCAGGGGCTCTATGGCTACACCTTC	CARRYQGLYGYTF
TRBV27	NA	few	TRBJ2-7	TGTGCCAGCAGTTCCCGCAGCTACGAGCAGTACTTC	CASSSRSYEQYF
TRBV5-4	TRBD2	NA	TRBJ2-3	TGTGCCAGCAGCCGAGGTGGACTAGCGGGTTACTCCGACACAGATACGCAGTATTTT	CASSRGGLAGYSDTDTQYF
TRBV19	TRBD1	NA	TRBJ2-1	TGTGCCAGTAGGGGACAGGGGTACGTCAATGAGCAGTTCTTC	CASRGQGYVNEQFF
TRBV9	NA	NA	TRBJ1-2	TGTGCCAGCAGCGTAGCAGCAGACAGCTATGGCTACACCTTC	CASSVAADSYGYTF
TRBV23-1	TRBD1	NA	TRBJ1-1	TGCGCCAGCAGTCAATCAGGGACAGCGAGCCCATCGGGGAACACTGAAGCTTTCTTT	CASSQSGTASPSGNTEAFF
TRBV2	TRBD2	NA	TRBJ2-7	TGTGCCAGCAGTGAACTGGCGGGAGGGATGAACGAGCAGTACTTC	CASSELAGGMNEQYF
TRBV19	NA	few	TRBJ2-7	TGTGCCAGTAGTATGACTTATATGGTCGGGTCCTACGAGCAGTACTTC	CASSMTYMVGSYEQYF
TRBV5-1	NA	NA	TRBJ1-1	TGCGCCAGCAGCTTGATGGGGCAGGGCACTGAAGCTTTCTTT	CASSLMGQGTEAFF
TRBV6-5	NA	NA	TRBJ1-1	TGTGCCAGCAGTTACTCGAATTTGGCCCGGGTGCAGGCTTTCTTT	CASSYSNLARVQAFF
TRBV19	TRBD2	NA	TRBJ2-2	TGTGCCAGTAGTATACAGCGGGAGGGCACCGGGGAGCTGTTTTTT	CASSIQREGTGELFF
TRBV5-1	TRBD1	NA	TRBJ2-7	TGCGCCAGCAGCCAAACGACAGGGCCAATGACCCACGAGCAGTACTTC	CASSQTTGPMTHEQYF
TRBV6-1	NA	NA	TRBJ2-1	TGTGCCAGCAGTGAATTGACTAGCTCCTACAATGAGCAGTTCTTC	CASSELTSSYNEQFF
TRBV6-2/TRBV6-3	TRBD1	NA	TRBJ2-7	TGTGCCAGCAGTTACCCCTTAAGGACAGGGCCGGGCGAGCAGTACTTC	CASSYPLRTGPGEQYF
TRBV7-9	NA	NA	TRBJ1-6	TGTGCCAGCAGCTTTGAACAGAAGGATTCACCCCTCCACTTT	CASSFEQKDSPLHF
TRBV4-1	TRBD1	NA	TRBJ1-1	TGCGCCAGCAGGAAGGACAGGGCTAACACTGAAGCTTTCTTT	CASRKDRANTEAFF
TRBV19	TRBD1	few	TRBJ2-5	TGTGCCAGTTCCGGGACAGGGGAATTTGGAGAGACCCAGTACTTC	CASSGTGEFGETQYF
TRBV6-4	TRBD2	few	TRBJ2-1	TGTGCCAGCAGTCCCACGTGGGGGGGAGGCAATGAGCAGTTCTTC	CASSPTWGGGNEQFF
TRBV14	TRBD2	NA	TRBJ2-1	TGTGCCAGCAGCCAAGAACCGGGAGGGCCATTCAATGAGCAGTTCTTC	CASSQEPGGPFNEQFF
TRBV19	TRBD2	NA	TRBJ2-3	TGTGCCAGTAATCCCGGCCTAGCGGGAGGAGTAGGGCAGTATTTT	CASNPGLAGGVGQYF
TRBV4-1	TRBD2	few	TRBJ2-3	TGCGCCAGCAGCCAACTCCGACTAGCGGGTGTAGATACGCAGTATTTT	CASSQLRLAGVDTQYF
TRBV3-1/TRBV3-2	TRBD2	NA	TRBJ2-3	TGTGCCAGCAGCCAAGATTTTGCTAGCGGTAGCACAGATACGCAGTATTTT	CASSQDFASGSTDTQYF
TRBV7-2	NA	NA	TRBJ2-5	TGTGCCAGCAGCTCCTTGGCGGAGGGGGGGGAGACCCAGTACTTC	CASSSLAEGGETQYF
TRBV4-1	TRBD1	few	TRBJ2-2	TGCGCCAGCAGCCAAGAGGGGACAGTTGGCGGGGAGCTGTTTTTT	CASSQEGTVGGELFF
TRBV7-3	TRBD2	NA	TRBJ2-5	TGTGCCAGCAGCTTAGGAGCGGGGGCGGGAGAGACCCAGTACTTC	CASSLGAGAGETQYF